This T cell receptor beta chain comes out of a study of blood T cells in healthy people across ages. General study findings and limits: Correlation between TCR beta diversity and naive T cell percentage was strong.

Then a second PCR, running about 6 to 12 cycles, was carried out with a sample-barcoded 5' primer and a J-beta primer mix. Each cDNA was tagged by a template-switch adaptor containing 12 random nucleotides. TCRdb recomputed calls from the 5' RACE reads with MiXCR, one row per CDR3 protein. The repertoire consists of over 950,000 distinct CDR3 sequences, with approximately 50% occurring once and the leading ten covering roughly a fifth. In regard to this clonotype: Antigen specificity is unknown.

Total RNA, at least 5 micrograms per sample, was extracted from PBMCs. Germline CDR1 SNHLY, CDR2 FYNNEI. V dropped 10 bases and J dropped 1 base, with 14 bases sitting between them. There are 13 residues in the CDR3. The gene calls are TRBV2 and TRBJ2-7, with D unclear. The sequence was obtained from a woman aged 55 to 70 in good health. The sequencing input was blood. The CDR3 nucleotides are TGTGCCACGAAGGACGGTCCATCCTACGAGCAGTACTTC. It encodes CATKDGPSYEQYF.